This T cell receptor beta chain stems from a study of cytomegalovirus exposure and HLA in healthy donors. Study-wide context: Tens of millions of unique TCRs from HLA-typed donors were held in an early release of data. Study findings and constraints: It was shown in a later analysis that HLA-associated TCR beta chains were more clonally expanded than other, equally common chains. Later analysis suggested links between common viral pathogens and several top significant clusters. Later analysis showed most CMV-associated TCR beta chains appearing HLA-restricted.

The CDR3 has 17 residues. CDR1 and CDR2 (germline): SGHDT, YYEEEE. V was cut by 4 bases and J by 0 bases, with 19 bases left in between. A word on this clone: Its matching antigen is unknown.

Primers for the PCR totalled 60 Vbeta and 13 Jbeta. Only in-frame clones appear in the TCRdb table, and some are missing; sequencing was by immunoSEQ multiplex PCR. The sample carries roughly 180,000 clones, about 83% recorded once. The receptor's source is a girl aged 10 to 17 in good health and CMV-seropositive. The V call is TRBV5-6, the J call TRBJ1-1; D not certain. The sequencing sample was made of PBMCs. CDR3 protein: CASSDLDASFMNTEAFF. The DNA for the CDR3 is TGTGCCAGCAGCGATCTAGACGCCTCCTTCATGAACACTGAAGCTTTCTTT.